Listed here are 31 T cell receptor beta chains from one sample, sequenced in a study of early T cells in non-severe SARS-CoV-2 infection. TCRdb independently ran MiXCR on the 5' RACE reads; one entry per CDR3 protein. This table has roughly 47,000 distinct CDR3 sequences, about 6.5% appearing once. The sequencing here drew on whole blood, taken at baseline. Receptors originate from an adult who was a healthcare worker with PCR-confirmed SARS-CoV-2 infection or an uninfected control (not recorded which).

Of note for this clonotype: This likely comes from a read error, as the CDR3 has no conserved phenylalanine or tryptophan at its end. V is TRBV7-2 and J is TRBJ1-3, with a possible D match to TRBD1 (5 bases). Trimming took 1 base from V and 3 from J, leaving 10 bases between them. Germline CDR1 SGHTA, CDR2 FQGNSA. The CDR3 length is 15 residues. CDR3 sequence: CASSLGAGIGNTIYI. CDR3 nucleotides: TGTGCCAGCAGCTTAGGAGCAGGGATTGGAAACACCATATATATT.

This clonotype was seen ten or more times. The V call is TRBV4-3, the J call TRBJ1-5; tentative D call: TRBD1 (5 bases). V shed 3 bases and J shed 4 bases, with 13 bases lying between them. CDR1 and CDR2 (germline): LGHNA, YSLEER. This CDR3 comprises 15 residues. CDR3 sequence reads: CASSQGLWGNQPQHF. Written as DNA, the CDR3 is TGCGCCAGCAGCCAGGGACTGTGGGGGAATCAGCCCCAGCATTTT.

This clonotype has more than one count but fewer than ten. This chain joins TRBV11-2 and TRBJ2-3; D may be TRBD2 (6 bases). Germline loops: CDR1 SGHAT, CDR2 FQNNGV. Trimming shortened V by 5 bases and J by 1 base, and 16 bases separated the two germline ends. The CDR3 runs 16 residues. The CDR3 nucleotides read TGTGCCAGCAGCGTCAGGTTGGGACTTGGCACAGATACGCAGTATTTT. Residues: CASSVRLGLGTDTQYF.

This clonotype has at least ten counts. This chain links TRBV4-3 with TRBJ2-2, with a weak D call TRBD2 (6 bases). Germline values: CDR1 LGHNA, CDR2 YSLEER. The germline V and J ends were trimmed by 0 bases and 7 bases, with 12 bases remaining between them. This CDR3 is built from 15 residues. The chain's CDR3 is CASSQETSLGGELFF. CDR3 bases: TGCGCCAGCAGCCAAGAAACTAGCTTGGGCGGGGAGCTGTTTTTT.

The J gene is TRBJ2-7, the V gene TRBV7-3; tentative D call: TRBD2 (5 bases). Germline V CDR1 and CDR2: SGHTA, FQGTGA. The CDR3 is made up of 15 amino acids. V gave up 1 base and J gave up 1 base, with 11 bases separating them. DNA for the CDR3: TGTGCCAGCAGCTTAATGGCCGGGATTTCCTACGAGCAGTACTTC. Residues: CASSLMAGISYEQYF.

This clonotype was seen a few times. The chain joins TRBV2 to TRBJ2-5; D remains ambiguous. Trimming removed 4 bases at V and 10 bases at J, with 13 bases between. Germline V CDR1 and CDR2: SNHLY, FYNNEI. The CDR3 sequence is 12 residues long. CDR3: CASSGGPMGQYF. Here the CDR3 DNA reads TGTGCCAGCAGTGGTGGACCTATGGGCCAGTACTTC.

This clonotype appeared a few times. The CDR3, as DNA: TGCAGTGCTAGAGATCCCCCCTCAGTGAACAATGAGCAGTTCTTC. This translates into CSARDPPSVNNEQFF. The V and J genes are TRBV20-1 and TRBJ2-1; D is unresolved. From germline, CDR1 is DFQATT and CDR2 SNEGSKA (reference sequence). This CDR3 has 15 residues. V dropped 0 bases and J dropped 5 bases, with 14 bases sitting between them.

This clonotype has more than one count but fewer than ten. This chain connects TRBV6-5 to TRBJ2-2; D ambiguous. Trimming cost V 7 bases and J 0 bases, with 12 bases left between them. There are 15 residues in the CDR3. In germline, CDR1 is MNHEY, CDR2 SVGAGI. The CDR3 region is CASKPRQTNTGELFF. CDR3 sequence (DNA): TGTGCCAGCAAGCCTCGACAAACGAACACCGGGGAGCTGTTTTTT.

This clonotype was recorded a few times. The chain couples TRBV11-2 to TRBJ2-7, with 9 bases matching TRBD1. Looked up from germline, CDR1 is SGHAT and CDR2 is FQNNGV. With 4 bases clipped from V and 3 bases from J, the junction kept 7 bases outside the gene matches. This CDR3 comprises 15 residues. In DNA, the CDR3 is TGTGCCAGCAGCTACACACCGGGACAGGGCTACGAGCAGTACTTC. This gives the protein CASSYTPGQGYEQYF.

This clonotype was recorded a few times. CDR3 nucleotide sequence: TGCAGTGCACTGAGGCGCACTGAAGCTTTCTTT. It is translated as CSALRRTEAFF. The chain uses TRBV20-1 and TRBJ1-1; D not certain. Germline V lookup: CDR1 DFQATT, CDR2 SNEGSKA (reference sequence). This CDR3 spans 11 amino acids. Trimming removed 6 bases from V and 4 bases from J, with 9 bases in between.

This clonotype was seen many times. V gene TRBV11-3 combines with J gene TRBJ2-1; perhaps TRBD2 as D (6 bases). The CDR3 sequence is 14 residues long. Looked up from germline, CDR1 is SGHNT and CDR2 is YENEEA. V was cut by 1 base and J by 3 bases, with 7 bases left in between. CDR3 DNA: TGTGCCAGCAGCTTAGGGGGGGACTACAATGAGCAGTTCTTC. Amino acids: CASSLGGDYNEQFF.

Many counts were recorded for this clonotype. The chain links TRBV7-2 to TRBJ1-5; the match to TRBD1 covers 7 bases. Germline V CDR1 and CDR2: SGHTA, FQGNSA. The J segment lost 0 bases and the V segment lost 5 bases, leaving 16 bases of the junction unmatched. The CDR3 length is 19 residues. The CDR3 sequence: CASSDGLLKGTASNQPQHF. CDR3 nucleotide sequence: TGTGCCAGCAGCGACGGGCTGCTGAAAGGGACAGCTAGCAATCAGCCCCAGCATTTT.

This clonotype was detected many times. The chain carries TRBV5-1 and TRBJ2-3, with TRBD2 identical over 7 bases. Unmatched junction bases numbered 22, after V lost 0 bases and J lost 6 bases. Per the germline V gene, CDR1 is SGHRS and CDR2 is YFSETQ. The CDR3 consists of 20 residues. CDR3 region: CASSLEGRPRERGPRDTQYF. CDR3 DNA: TGCGCCAGCAGCTTGGAAGGCCGCCCCCGGGAGCGGGGACCTCGGGATACGCAGTATTTT.

Only a few counts were recorded for this clonotype. This chain joins TRBV29-1 and TRBJ2-7; possibly TRBD1 or TRBD2 for D (6 bases each). V lost 3 bases, J lost 7 bases, and 10 bases lay in between. The CDR3 sequence is 11 residues long. Per germline, CDR1 SQVTM and CDR2 ANQGSEA. CDR3 residues: CSVDGGGEQYF. CDR3 nucleotides: TGCAGCGTTGACGGGGGCGGGGAGCAGTACTTC.

This clonotype appeared many times. The chain is built from TRBV4-1 and TRBJ2-2; 8 nucleotides agree with TRBD1. V trimming: 3 bases; J trimming: 10 bases; junction bases outside the gene matches: 19. The CDR3 is made up of 18 amino acids. Germline lookup yields CDR1 MGHRA and CDR2 YSYEKL. This chain's CDR3 is CASSHEAYSGQGFLELFF. CDR3 nucleotides: TGCGCCAGCAGCCATGAGGCCTATTCCGGACAGGGATTTTTGGAGCTGTTTTTT.

This clonotype was counted a few times. This chain uses TRBV14 with TRBJ2-1, with 7 bases fitting TRBD1. Trimming cost V 4 bases and J 13 bases; bases outside gene matches: 13. The CDR3 totals 14 residues. The germline gives CDR1 SGHDN, CDR2 FVKESK. CDR3 sequence: CASSPQTGIGVQFF. In DNA, the CDR3 is TGTGCCAGCAGCCCACAGACAGGGATCGGGGTACAGTTCTTC.

The chain is built from TRBV24-1 and TRBJ2-3; D perhaps matches TRBD2 (5 bases). The germline V and J ends were trimmed by 6 bases and 2 bases, with 11 bases remaining between them. The CDR3 runs 14 residues. Germline V gives CDR1 KGHDR, CDR2 SFDVKD. The CDR3 DNA sequence: TGTGCCACCAGTCGGGCGGGTGCCACAGATACGCAGTATTTT. Its protein product is CATSRAGATDTQYF.

This clonotype was found many times. This chain connects TRBV4-3 to TRBJ2-7; 7 bases map to TRBD1. The germline V gene has CDR1 LGHNA and CDR2 YSLEER. The CDR3 is made up of 16 amino acids. V gave up 5 bases and J gave up 2 bases; unmatched junction bases: 12. CDR3 nucleotide sequence: TGCGCCAGCAGCAAGGGGGCAGGGAGTAGGGCCTACGAGCAGTACTTC. It is translated as CASSKGAGSRAYEQYF.

This clonotype was seen only a few times. This chain uses TRBV5-1 with TRBJ2-1; D not resolved. Deletions cut 0 bases from V and 5 bases from J, with 9 bases between. Germline CDR1 SGHRS, CDR2 YFSETQ. The CDR3 is 14 residues long. This CDR3 reads CASSLAMGNNEQFF. In nucleotides, the CDR3 is TGCGCCAGCAGCTTGGCCATGGGAAACAATGAGCAGTTCTTC.

This clonotype was seen ten or more times. V gene TRBV7-2 combines with J gene TRBJ2-1; D possibly corresponds to TRBD1 (5 bases). Trimming took off 4 bases at V and 12 bases at J, with 10 bases between the two ends. Germline loops: CDR1 SGHTA, CDR2 FQGNSA. The CDR3 length is 11 residues. Here the CDR3 reads CASSSQGPQFF. The CDR3 nucleotides are TGTGCCAGCAGCTCTCAGGGCCCGCAGTTCTTC.

This clonotype came up many times. V is TRBV5-1 and J is TRBJ2-1; D is unresolved. CDR3 size: 15 residues. V was pared by 0 bases and J by 3 bases, with 10 bases between. Germline assignment: CDR1 SGHRS and CDR2 YFSETQ. The CDR3 spells CASSLVGSVYNEQFF. CDR3 in DNA: TGCGCCAGCAGCTTGGTAGGGTCAGTCTACAATGAGCAGTTCTTC. The full variable domain, completed using reference TRBV5-1 and TRBJ2-1, is KAGVTQTPRYLIKTRGQQVTLSCSPISGHRSVSWYQQTPGQGLQFLFEYFSETQRNKGNFPGRFSGRQFSNSRSEMNVSTLELGDSALYLCASSLVGSVYNEQFFGPGTRLTVL.

This clonotype was detected ten times or more. This chain uses TRBV20-1 with TRBJ1-5, with TRBD1 matching 7 bases. This CDR3 is 14 amino acids long. V lost 2 bases to trimming and J lost 3 bases; unmatched junction nucleotides: 4. Germline CDR1 is DFQATT and CDR2 is SNEGSKA (reference sequence). CDR3 DNA sequence: TGCAGTGCTAGAAAGGGACAGTCCAATCAGCCCCAGCATTTT. As protein: CSARKGQSNQPQHF.

Here the CDR3 reads CASSIGSNSPLHF. The DNA for the CDR3 is TGTGCCAGTAGTATTGGATCCAATTCACCCCTCCACTTT. The chain joins TRBV19 to TRBJ1-6; D unclear. Looked up from germline, CDR1 is LNHDA and CDR2 is SQIVND (reference sequence). V lost 3 bases and J lost 7, with 7 bases in between. There are 13 residues in the CDR3.

The J gene is TRBJ2-7, the V gene TRBV6-5, with D perhaps TRBD1 or TRBD2 (5 bases each). Trimming took 0 bases from V and 7 from J, leaving 19 bases between them. The germline gives CDR1 MNHEY, CDR2 SVGAGI. This CDR3 region has 16 residues. CDR3 nucleotides: TGTGCCAGCAGTTACTCGAAGGGGACCCCCGGGTGGGAGCAGTACTTC. Amino acid sequence: CASSYSKGTPGWEQYF.

The rearrangement links TRBV20-1 to TRBJ2-7, with D possibly being TRBD2 (7 bases). Germline loops: CDR1 DFQATT, CDR2 SNEGSKA (reference sequence). The V end lost 6 bases, the J end lost 0 bases, and 18 bases lay between the germline ends. CDR3 length: 15 amino acids. This CDR3 reads CSALSVAGASYEQYF. In DNA form, the CDR3 reads TGCAGTGCCCTATCCGTCGCGGGGGCCTCCTACGAGCAGTACTTC.

The rearrangement links TRBV7-9 to TRBJ2-7; D gene ambiguous. Germline-derived CDR1 and CDR2 are SEHNR and FQNEAQ (reference sequence). Trimming shortened V by 2 bases and J by 6 bases, and 14 bases separated the two germline ends. There are 14 residues in the CDR3. As DNA, the CDR3 is TGTGCCAGCAGCTTATCTGCCCCCCGGGTCGAGCAGTACTTC. Translating it yields CASSLSAPRVEQYF.

The chain joins TRBV5-6 to TRBJ1-5; TRBD1 might be the D (5 bases). The V end lost 4 bases, the J end lost 3 bases, and 11 bases lay between the germline ends. Germline CDR1 is SGHDT and CDR2 is YYEEEE. This CDR3 is 14 amino acids long. The CDR3 is CASSRDRNNQPQHF. As DNA, the CDR3 is TGTGCCAGCAGCCGTGACAGAAACAATCAGCCCCAGCATTTT.

The V gene is TRBV9, the J gene TRBJ2-2; TRBD1 aligns across 8 bases. From germline, CDR1 is SGDLS and CDR2 YYNGEE. Germline trimming cut 1 base from V and 4 bases from J; bases unmatched to any gene: 6. This CDR3 spans 16 amino acids. Written as DNA, the CDR3 is TGTGCCAGCAGCGTATCTCAGGGGGCCGGCACCGGGGAGCTGTTTTTT. Protein sequence: CASSVSQGAGTGELFF.

In its sample, this clonotype was seen many times. The rearrangement uses TRBV24-1 and TRBJ2-5, with D possibly TRBD2 on 6 matching bases. Germline CDR1 is KGHDR and CDR2 is SFDVKD. Trimming left V 1 base short and J 5 bases short, with 16 bases between. The CDR3 is 16 amino acids. Here the CDR3 reads CATSDLAFGGMETQYF. The CDR3 DNA is TGTGCCACCAGTGATTTAGCTTTCGGGGGAATGGAGACCCAGTACTTC.

The V and J genes are TRBV27 and TRBJ1-2; D might be TRBD1 (6 bases). Germline CDR1 is MNHEY and CDR2 is SMNVEV (reference sequence). The V end lost 2 bases, the J end lost 4 bases, and 11 bases lay between the germline ends. This CDR3 is 14 amino acids long. In DNA form, the CDR3 reads TGTGCCAGCAGTTTAAACAGGGTTGGCTATGGCTACACCTTC. Protein product: CASSLNRVGYGYTF.

This clonotype was seen repeatedly, ten times or more. The chain recombines TRBV25-1 with TRBJ1-6; D is unclear. CDR3 size: 15 residues. CDR1 is MGHDK and CDR2 is SYGVNS in the germline V gene. Trimming pared 4 bases from V and 7 bases from J, leaving 14 bases between. CDR3 loop: CASSGSTRRNSPLHF. Written as DNA, the CDR3 is TGTGCCAGCAGTGGCTCGACAAGGAGGAATTCACCCCTCCACTTT.